This T cell receptor (beta chain) was identified in a study of T cell repertoires in cytomegalovirus infection (dated by TCRdb to the late 2010s). With regard to the full study: Recently identified HLA-C-restricted CMV epitopes, whose presentation resists viral immunomodulation, were targeted by peptide stimulations together with well-studied HLA-B-restricted epitopes. Donor HLA type was relevant to the analysis, because carriage of CMV infection together with the matching HLA type was indicated by public TCR beta signatures.

Instrument used: Illumina HiSeq 1500. TCRdb reran the public reads through fastp at Q25 and MiXCR, keeping productive beta chains. Merged by CDR3 protein, the rows form single entries marked with the most common genes and DNA. This sample lists fewer than 950,000 distinct CDR3 sequences; approximately 30% were detected once. The ten largest clones represent 9.5% to 15% of the sample. As concerns this clonotype: Its antigen has not been determined. One base away there is no much larger clone; base qualities are not given.

Results and caveats for the whole study, not just this receptor: In both this cohort and an independent roughly 350-donor cohort, the cumulative frequency of public TCR beta family members distinguished carriers of CMV infection plus the relevant HLA type. The ex vivo response was dominated by HLA-C-restricted CMV-specific TCR beta clonotypes, which also provided the single most frequent clonotype in two of eight donors.

This sample's treatment or condition label indicates: in vitro stimulation with specific CMV peptide epitopes to enrich CMV-specific T cells. Sample: cultured CD8+ T cells from PBMCs, taken from culture after CMV antigen stimulation. The TCR was taken from a human donor in good health (CMV status not recorded). Some clones in this sample may be carry-over from other donors' samples.

The sequenced DNA: TGTGCCAGCAGCTCCAGCGGGGCGTCAGGGAATGAGCAGTTCTTC. Its protein is CASSSSGASGNEQFF. This sequence uses TRBV7-3 and TRBJ2-1, and 7 junctional nucleotides match TRBD2. Via the germline V gene, CDR1 is SGHTA and CDR2 FQGTGA. The CDR3 measures 15 amino acids from cysteine to phenylalanine. The retained sequence is limited to the CDR3, 45 bases, with the frame set at the first base. At the junction V is shortened by 4 bases and J by 7 bases; bases outside the gene matches: 10.